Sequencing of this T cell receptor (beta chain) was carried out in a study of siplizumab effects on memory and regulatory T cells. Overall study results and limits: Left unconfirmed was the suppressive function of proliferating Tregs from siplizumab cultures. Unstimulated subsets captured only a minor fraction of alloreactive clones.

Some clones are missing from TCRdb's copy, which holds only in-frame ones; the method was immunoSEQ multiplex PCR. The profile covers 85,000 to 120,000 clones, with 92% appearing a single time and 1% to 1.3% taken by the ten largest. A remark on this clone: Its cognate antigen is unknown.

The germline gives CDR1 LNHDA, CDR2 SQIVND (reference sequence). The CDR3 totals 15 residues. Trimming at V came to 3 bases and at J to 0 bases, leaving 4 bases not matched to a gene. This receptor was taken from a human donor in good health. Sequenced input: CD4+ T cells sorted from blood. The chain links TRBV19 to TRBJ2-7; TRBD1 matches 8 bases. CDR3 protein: CASSIPGQVSYEQYF. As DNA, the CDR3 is TGTGCCAGTAGTATCCCGGGACAGGTCTCCTACGAGCAGTACTTC.